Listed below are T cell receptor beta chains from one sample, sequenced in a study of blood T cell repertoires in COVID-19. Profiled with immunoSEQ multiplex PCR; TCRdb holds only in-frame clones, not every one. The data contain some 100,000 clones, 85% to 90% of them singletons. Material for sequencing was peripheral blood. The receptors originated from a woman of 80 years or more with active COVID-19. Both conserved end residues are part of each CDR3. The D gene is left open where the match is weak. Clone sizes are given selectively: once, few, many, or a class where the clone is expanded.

CDR3nt: TGTGCCAGCAGTTTTCTTGGGGGCGGCAAAAACATTCAGTACTTC; CDR3aa: CASSFLGGGKNIQYF; j_gene: TRBJ2-4; len: 15; v_gene: TRBV28; d_gene: .; abundance: .
CDR3nt: TGTGCCAGCAGCCACGACAGGGGAAATGAAAAACTGTTTTTT; CDR3aa: CASSHDRGNEKLFF; j_gene: TRBJ1-4; len: 14; v_gene: TRBV7-9; d_gene: TRBD1; abundance: .
CDR3nt: TGCGCCAGCAGCCAAACCCCTACTAGCGGGAGGGCCGGCACCGGGGAGCTGTTTTTT; CDR3aa: CASSQTPTSGRAGTGELFF; j_gene: TRBJ2-2; len: 19; v_gene: TRBV4-1; d_gene: TRBD2; abundance: .
CDR3nt: TGTGCCAGCAGTACTGACAGGTCTTATCAGCCCCAGCATTTT; CDR3aa: CASSTDRSYQPQHF; j_gene: TRBJ1-5; len: 14; v_gene: TRBV28; d_gene: .; abundance: .
CDR3nt: TGTGCCAGCTCACCAAGGGCTAGCGGAGCCCTACTCCCTGGGGCCAACGTCCTGACTTTC; CDR3aa: CASSPRASGALLPGANVLTF; j_gene: TRBJ2-6; len: 20; v_gene: TRBV18; d_gene: TRBD2; abundance: .
CDR3nt: TGTGCCAGCAGTTATGGGGTAGCGGCATACAATGAGCAGTTCTTC; CDR3aa: CASSYGVAAYNEQFF; j_gene: TRBJ2-1; len: 15; v_gene: TRBV6-5; d_gene: .; abundance: .
CDR3nt: TGTGCCAGCCAGGGTAGCCGGGAGGTCACAGATACGCAGTATTTT; CDR3aa: CASQGSREVTDTQYF; j_gene: TRBJ2-3; len: 15; v_gene: TRBV28; d_gene: TRBD2; abundance: .
CDR3nt: TGTGCCAGCAGCGCTCGACAGGGCCCTAGTGAAAAACTGTTTTTT; CDR3aa: CASSARQGPSEKLFF; j_gene: TRBJ1-4; len: 15; v_gene: TRBV7-2; d_gene: TRBD1; abundance: .
CDR3nt: TGTGCCAGCAGTGACAGGGGGCGCGGGGAGACCCAGTACTTC; CDR3aa: CASSDRGRGETQYF; j_gene: TRBJ2-5; len: 14; v_gene: TRBV6-1; d_gene: TRBD1; abundance: .
CDR3nt: TGCGCCAGCAGACCTCTAGCGGGAGGTTACGAGCAGTACTTC; CDR3aa: CASRPLAGGYEQYF; j_gene: TRBJ2-7; len: 14; v_gene: TRBV5-1; d_gene: TRBD2; abundance: .
CDR3nt: TGCGCCAGCAGCTCCCCTAGCGGGGGATACACAGATACGCAGTATTTT; CDR3aa: CASSSPSGGYTDTQYF; j_gene: TRBJ2-3; len: 16; v_gene: TRBV5-1; d_gene: TRBD2; abundance: .
CDR3nt: TGTGCCAGCAGCCTCCGACTAGCGGGAGGTACCCGCCCGTTCTTC; CDR3aa: CASSLRLAGGTRPFF; j_gene: TRBJ2-1; len: 15; v_gene: TRBV3-1/TRBV3-2; d_gene: TRBD2; abundance: .
CDR3nt: TGTGCCAGCAGTTGGTCCGGGGTAGGCGCTTTCTTT; CDR3aa: CASSWSGVGAFF; j_gene: TRBJ1-1; len: 12; v_gene: TRBV28; d_gene: .; abundance: once
CDR3nt: TGTGCCAGCAGGCCAGGGTACAATCAGCCCCAGCATTTT; CDR3aa: CASRPGYNQPQHF; j_gene: TRBJ1-5; len: 13; v_gene: TRBV28; d_gene: .; abundance: .
CDR3nt: TGTGCCAGCAGCAAAGACGCGGGGACAGGGGTCGGTTCACCCCTCCACTTT; CDR3aa: CASSKDAGTGVGSPLHF; j_gene: TRBJ1-6; len: 17; v_gene: TRBV21-1; d_gene: .; abundance: .
CDR3nt: TGTGCCAGCAGTTACTCTGGGGGGGTTTTGGACACTGAAGCTTTCTTT; CDR3aa: CASSYSGGVLDTEAFF; j_gene: TRBJ1-1; len: 16; v_gene: TRBV6-6; d_gene: .; abundance: .
CDR3nt: TGTGCCAGCAGCCGGGGGGCTAGCGGGAGTTACGAGCAGTACTTC; CDR3aa: CASSRGASGSYEQYF; j_gene: TRBJ2-7; len: 15; v_gene: TRBV4-2; d_gene: TRBD2; abundance: .
CDR3nt: TGTGCCAGCAGCTTGTCGTCTAGCGGGGCATACGAGCAGTACTTC; CDR3aa: CASSLSSSGAYEQYF; j_gene: TRBJ2-7; len: 15; v_gene: TRBV5-4; d_gene: TRBD2; abundance: .
CDR3nt: TGTGCCAGCAGCCCAGACGCAGGATCCTACGAGCAGTACTTC; CDR3aa: CASSPDAGSYEQYF; j_gene: TRBJ2-7; len: 14; v_gene: TRBV9; d_gene: .; abundance: .
CDR3nt: TGTGCCAGCAGGCCCGGGTTGTTAGCTGCCGGGGAGCTGTTTTTT; CDR3aa: CASRPGLLAAGELFF; j_gene: TRBJ2-2; len: 15; v_gene: TRBV7-2; d_gene: .; abundance: once
CDR3nt: TGTGCCAGCAGCGTGGGACAAGACAATGGCTACACCTTC; CDR3aa: CASSVGQDNGYTF; j_gene: TRBJ1-2; len: 13; v_gene: TRBV7-9; d_gene: .; abundance: .
CDR3nt: TGTGCCAGCAGCTTTCGAGGGAGGGACACCGGGGAGCTGTTTTTT; CDR3aa: CASSFRGRDTGELFF; j_gene: TRBJ2-2; len: 15; v_gene: TRBV11-2; d_gene: TRBD2; abundance: few
CDR3nt: TGTGCCATCAGTGAGTTTTCAGCGGGAACGCAGTATTTT; CDR3aa: CAISEFSAGTQYF; j_gene: TRBJ2-3; len: 13; v_gene: TRBV10-3; d_gene: TRBD2; abundance: once
CDR3nt: TGTGCCAGCAGTGATCGGTTGAGCACAGATACGCAGTATTTT; CDR3aa: CASSDRLSTDTQYF; j_gene: TRBJ2-3; len: 14; v_gene: TRBV2; d_gene: .; abundance: .
CDR3nt: TGTGCCAGCAGTTACTCGTTTAGAGGACTAGCGGACAAAAACATTCAGTACTTC; CDR3aa: CASSYSFRGLADKNIQYF; j_gene: TRBJ2-4; len: 18; v_gene: TRBV6-2/TRBV6-3; d_gene: TRBD2; abundance: .
CDR3nt: TGTGCCAGCAGTTACCCCCCGACAGGGGGCTACACCTTC; CDR3aa: CASSYPPTGGYTF; j_gene: TRBJ1-2; len: 13; v_gene: TRBV6-2/TRBV6-3; d_gene: TRBD1; abundance: .
CDR3nt: TGCGCCAGCAGCCCCCGCGGGCGGGAGTCCTTAACAGAGCAGTTCTTC; CDR3aa: CASSPRGRESLTEQFF; j_gene: TRBJ2-1; len: 16; v_gene: TRBV5-1; d_gene: TRBD2; abundance: .
CDR3nt: TGTGCCAGCAGCCCCGGGGCGGGAGTCTACAATGAGCAGTTCTTC; CDR3aa: CASSPGAGVYNEQFF; j_gene: TRBJ2-1; len: 15; v_gene: TRBV11-3; d_gene: TRBD2; abundance: .
CDR3nt: TGTGCCAGCTCACCAGGTCAAGGACAGGTGAACACTGAAGCTTTCTTT; CDR3aa: CASSPGQGQVNTEAFF; j_gene: TRBJ1-1; len: 16; v_gene: TRBV18; d_gene: TRBD1; abundance: .
CDR3nt: TGTGCCAGCTCACCTACAGGGTACGGCGAGCAGTACTTC; CDR3aa: CASSPTGYGEQYF; j_gene: TRBJ2-7; len: 13; v_gene: TRBV18; d_gene: .; abundance: .
CDR3nt: TGTGCCAGCAGCGTCCAGGCAACAGATACGCAGTATTTT; CDR3aa: CASSVQATDTQYF; j_gene: TRBJ2-3; len: 13; v_gene: TRBV9; d_gene: .; abundance: .
CDR3nt: TGCGCCAGCAGCGGACAGGGAAACACCGGGGAGCTGTTTTTT; CDR3aa: CASSGQGNTGELFF; j_gene: TRBJ2-2; len: 14; v_gene: TRBV10-2; d_gene: TRBD1; abundance: .
CDR3nt: TGTGCCAGCAGAGCAACAGATACGCAGTATTTT; CDR3aa: CASRATDTQYF; j_gene: TRBJ2-3; len: 11; v_gene: TRBV12-3/TRBV12-4; d_gene: .; abundance: .
CDR3nt: TGTGCCACCAGCAGACCCCGGGGGGGCCTGGAGACCCAGTACTTC; CDR3aa: CATSRPRGGLETQYF; j_gene: TRBJ2-5; len: 15; v_gene: TRBV15; d_gene: TRBD2; abundance: .
CDR3nt: TGTGCCAGCAGTGTTGGGAGGTCGAGCTCCTACAATGAGCAGTTCTTC; CDR3aa: CASSVGRSSSYNEQFF; j_gene: TRBJ2-1; len: 16; v_gene: TRBV25-1; d_gene: .; abundance: .
CDR3nt: TGTGCCAGCAGCTTTGGACTAGCGGCAGATACGCAGTATTTT; CDR3aa: CASSFGLAADTQYF; j_gene: TRBJ2-3; len: 14; v_gene: TRBV7-2; d_gene: TRBD2; abundance: once
CDR3nt: TGCAGCGCCTTTGGGACAACAGATACGCAGTATTTT; CDR3aa: CSAFGTTDTQYF; j_gene: TRBJ2-3; len: 12; v_gene: TRBV29-1; d_gene: .; abundance: .
CDR3nt: TGTGCCATCAGTGAGCTAGCGGGGGGCACAGATACGCAGTATTTT; CDR3aa: CAISELAGGTDTQYF; j_gene: TRBJ2-3; len: 15; v_gene: TRBV10-3; d_gene: TRBD2; abundance: once
CDR3nt: TGTGCCAGCAGTCCGGAGGACAGTCCCCGGGCTTCGGCCAAAAACATTCAGTACTTC; CDR3aa: CASSPEDSPRASAKNIQYF; j_gene: TRBJ2-4; len: 19; v_gene: TRBV28; d_gene: .; abundance: once
CDR3nt: TGTGCCAGCAGCCAAAAACTCCAGGGCAGGGAGACCCAGTACTTC; CDR3aa: CASSQKLQGRETQYF; j_gene: TRBJ2-5; len: 15; v_gene: TRBV14; d_gene: .; abundance: .
CDR3nt: TGTGCGTGTAGGGGCTGGTATGAGCAGTTCTTC; CDR3aa: CACRGWYEQFF; j_gene: TRBJ2-1; len: 11; v_gene: TRBV6-5; d_gene: .; abundance: .
CDR3nt: TGTGCCAGCAGCCAAGAGGTACTGGGACTAGCGGGAGTTGGCGAGCAGTACTTC; CDR3aa: CASSQEVLGLAGVGEQYF; j_gene: TRBJ2-7; len: 18; v_gene: TRBV3-1/TRBV3-2; d_gene: TRBD2; abundance: .
CDR3nt: TGTGCCATTATCCAGGACAGGGGTTTCACTGAAGCTTTCTTT; CDR3aa: CAIIQDRGFTEAFF; j_gene: TRBJ1-1; len: 14; v_gene: TRBV15; d_gene: TRBD1; abundance: .
CDR3nt: TGTGCCAGCAGCTTAGGAGCGGCCTCCTACGAGCAGTACTTC; CDR3aa: CASSLGAASYEQYF; j_gene: TRBJ2-7; len: 14; v_gene: TRBV11-2; d_gene: .; abundance: .